This T cell receptor beta chain is from a study of blood T cell repertoires in COVID-19. Patients from Seattle were sampled longitudinally, starting during active infection. Libraries were prepared by immunoSEQ multiplex PCR; TCRdb keeps only in-frame clonotypes and omits some of them. The data hold more than 350,000 clones, with more than 80% observed a single time. The sample comprised peripheral blood. The TCR originated in a woman aged 25 to 39 with COVID-19, enrolled during active disease.

This chain's CDR3 is CASSTRTASSGANVLTF. CDR3 nucleotides: TGTGCCAGCAGTACCCGGACAGCTAGCTCTGGGGCCAACGTCCTGACTTTC. The gene calls are TRBV6-2 or TRBV6-3 and TRBJ2-6; D may be TRBD1 (6 bases). Trimming stripped 5 bases from V and 0 bases from J, with 14 bases between. Germline loops: CDR1 MNHEY, CDR2 SVGEGT. The CDR3 length is 17 residues.